This T cell receptor (beta chain) was observed in a study of cytomegalovirus exposure and HLA in healthy donors (dated by TCRdb to the late 2010s). In the study overall: According to an earlier analysis of 550 to 700 of the donors, 150 million to 200 million T cells yielded 100 million or so unique TCR beta sequences and about 280 Gb of sequence data. Donor age, sex, ethnicity and CMV serostatus were compiled together with the repertoire data. Rather than using new phenotypic data, the later analysis identified candidate immune exposures from TCR beta sequences and from how often those sequences occurred across donors. All discovery cohort repertoires had been generated using a single sequencing platform. The study combined high-throughput TCR immunosequencing, statistical association of individual TCRs with disease status, and machine learning to predict cytomegalovirus infection status. The number of typed donors differed by locus: about 620-640 for A, B, C, DRB1 and DQB1; about 520 for DQA1; 600 to 610 for DPA1; and roughly 490 for DPB1. Among roughly 370 genotyped donors of the cohort, an average of approximately 250,000 unique TCR beta nucleotide sequences were sequenced per donor, about a sixth of them non-productive. The study was designed to test whether signatures of past pathogen exposure could be identified by cataloging public T cell receptors. A later analysis re-analyzed previously published TCR beta repertoires from about 600 donors and added high-resolution HLA genotyping to study TCR occurrence patterns. A separate validation cohort of approximately 120 different subjects was used in addition to the approximately 700-subject first cohort. About five DR-DQ haplotypes were handled as single units for association and clustering, since linkage in the cohort was strong. Of the roughly 420 genotyped donors, 65% to 90% were placed in the genetic ancestry cluster associated with self-reported Caucasian donors. An early release covering some 640 HLA-typed donors comprised about 320 gigabases of sequencing data and 85 million or so unique TCR sequences. HLA typing covered class I and class II loci at four-digit resolution. An earlier analysis of about 620 of the donors applied high-throughput TCR beta sequencing to assess whether each TCR beta V gene segment acted as functional or pseudogenic. In a later genetic analysis, genome-wide SNP genotypes for about 65% of the roughly 670 donors were used, and that subset was treated as a discovery cohort. The study used immunosequencing to profile the T cell repertoires of some 600 subjects and linked those repertoires to cytomegalovirus serostatus. Points the paper makes about the study in general: The classifier was reported to diagnose cytomegalovirus status with high specificity and sensitivity in both the original and validation cohorts. Sequencing depth was assumed to be roughly uniform across donors in the presence/absence analyses, though that assumption may not hold. A later analysis reported that several top co-occurrence clusters appeared linked to parvovirus B19, influenza, CMV and Epstein-Barr virus. In a later analysis, the rate of TCR association differed among HLA loci, with DRB1 alleles having the most associated TCRs and HLA-C alleles having the fewest. Some IMGT-functional V segments, including TRBV6-2 and TRBV6-3, could not be told apart with the 87-base-pair reads, so those segments were excluded. It was suggested by the authors that the approach could potentially be generalized to other disease states and immunological phenotypes. Three of the identified cytomegalovirus-associated TCR beta chains were confirmed in vitro to be specific for cytomegalovirus antigens. A total of some 180 TCR beta chains were listed by the study as associated with cytomegalovirus. When HLA alleles, especially DR and DQ, strongly co-occurred, attributing TCR associations to individual alleles was difficult. In a later analysis, HLA-associated TCR beta chains showed more clonal expansion and lower generation probabilities than non-associated chains that were equally common. The earlier analysis of nearly 600 of the donors excluded roughly 16 rarely observed V segments, including chromosome 9 orphons, because counts were too low. Across donors, most TCR sequences were observed very rarely, whereas some public TCRs were present in many individuals. Linkage disequilibrium might explain the correlated functional status among segregating V segments, but an unknown experimental factor could not be excluded. The only immune exposure information available for the cohort was CMV serostatus. A further reported finding was that TCR beta sequences accurately predicted the HLA-A and HLA-B alleles for most subjects in the first cohort. A later genetic analysis reported fewer N-insertions in productive TCRs among donors in an Asian-associated ancestry cluster than the roughly 670-donor mean. A group of highly shared sequence variants was considered likely to be a technical artifact of the sequencing pipeline. A later genetic analysis associated a missense DCLRE1C variant with V-gene and J-gene trimming of TCR beta chains, and an independent cohort replicated the association. An earlier analysis of approximately 600 of the donors showed that most TCR beta V segments appeared in productive rearrangements either about 90% or about 30% of the time, which broadly matched IMGT annotations. In a later analysis, most CMV-associated TCR beta chains were found to appear HLA-restricted, with HLA associations seemingly driven largely by CMV exposure. A later analysis associated 15,000 to 20,000 TCR beta sequences with specific HLA alleles at a false discovery rate of 0.05. The cohort was sequenced for TCR beta chains only, and without alpha or paired-chain data the features that could be detected were limited. Because HLA typing was unavailable for some donors at each locus, only the typed subset was used in association tests.

In the case of this clone: Its antigen is not yet known. Within one base of it there is no much larger clone, and no base qualities were kept.

Library preparation was by the immunoSEQ multiplex PCR assay. For the multiplex PCR, a mixture combining 60 forward primers for TCR Vbeta segments and 13 reverse primers for TCR Jbeta segments was used. A multiplex PCR assay on genomic DNA amplified the CDR3 region of rearranged TCR beta genes. On the Illumina HiSeq System, the amplified TCR beta libraries were sequenced as 87-base-pair reads. From the authors' description of their analysis: Across the roughly 600 repertoires, a later analysis counted roughly 77 million unique TCR beta chains, 9.5 million to 13 million of which were shared by at least two donors. Raw reads were error-corrected and collapsed into unique sequences by a nearest-neighbor algorithm in which closely related sequences were merged to remove PCR and sequencing errors. CDR3 sequences were aligned to IMGT reference sequences to assign V, D and J gene segments. For a sequence to be retained, a match of at least six nucleotides to both a V gene segment and a J gene segment was required. Rearrangements were classified as productive when the CDR3 lacked stop codons and remained in frame with V and J, and all other rearrangements were classified as non-productive. CDR3 was defined by IMGT convention, running from the second conserved V-encoded cysteine to the conserved J-encoded phenylalanine. In an earlier analysis of just under 600 of the donors, sequences lacking an unambiguous match to a single V gene segment were excluded. An earlier analysis of 500 to 600 of the donors classified V segments as functional when productive rearrangements were above 56.7% and as segregating when the standard deviation between donors was above 5%. A statistical classification framework was developed to diagnose cytomegalovirus status using the catalog of TCR beta chain sequences. A later analysis assigned V and J genes by comparing TCR nucleotide sequences with IMGT/GENE-DB human TR gene sequences. The TCRdist pipeline was used in a later analysis to assign CDR3 sequences and most-parsimonious VDJ recombination scenarios. In a later analysis, every TCR beta chain was defined by the combination of its CDR3 amino acid sequence and its V-gene family, and reads without a unique V-gene family were dropped. A later analysis removed 592 highly shared, low-generation-probability nucleotide sequences to deal with suspected cross-contamination and a sequencing artifact. In a later analysis, a clonal expansion index was calculated for each public chain from normalized within-repertoire ranks of inferred template counts. Generation probabilities in a later analysis came from a VDJ recombination model fitted to out-of-frame rearrangements, and those results were checked against IGoR. In a later analysis, hypergeometric tests were used to score TCR-TCR, TCR-HLA and TCR-CMV co-occurrence, with a repertoire-size bias correction applied to TCR pairs. False discovery rates were estimated in a later analysis by permuting HLA or CMV assignments 20 times. In a later analysis, co-occurring TCRs were grouped with DBSCAN, and TCRdist sequence similarity was added when clustering was performed within HLA-allele-positive subsets. For co-occurrence clustering, repertoires with fewer than 30,000 or more than 120,000 public chains were excluded, along with five or six repertoires with anomalous nucleotide sharing. In TCRdb, the immuneACCESS table is reduced to in-frame sequences with V and J assigned. These tables do not hold every clone; where another copy was compared, an unresolved V gene accounts for under half, and the others remain unexplained. For V, J and clone size, that table is used; D and trimming come from the DNA. The sample table records about 89,000 clones; under 75% of these occur just once. The ten most abundant clones make up roughly 2.1% of the sample.

CDR1 LGHNA and CDR2 YNFKEQ are derived from the germline V gene. The CDR3 runs 13 amino acids, cysteine and phenylalanine included. The kept DNA is CDR3 alone, 39 bases in frame from the first base. V is reduced by 3 bases and J by 7 bases, leaving a spacing of 12 bases between them. The cohort was made up of approximately 670 healthy bone marrow donors. Cohort members were all nominally healthy when sampled, although unrecorded immune exposures were likely present. CMV serostatus was positive for about 290 and negative for about half of the roughly 700 cohort members, and was not recorded for this donor. Every donor gave a peripheral blood sample, and the peripheral blood mononuclear cells from that sample were used for TCR beta sequencing. The Qiagen DNeasy Blood Extraction Kit was used to extract genomic DNA from the blood cell samples.

This clonotype originated in a human donor in good health. The sequencing sample was made of PBMCs. The chain is encoded by TRBV4-2 joined to TRBJ1-2, with a tentative D gene TRBD1 over 5 matching bases. The CDR3 sequence is CASSQGDGGGYTF. Here is the DNA: TGTGCCAGCAGCCAGGGAGACGGGGGTGGCTACACCTTC.